This T cell receptor (beta chain) appears in the sequencing data of a study of OX40 agonist ivuxolimab in advanced cancers. About the study as a whole: Ivuxolimab was a fully human IgG2 agonistic monoclonal antibody targeting the costimulatory receptor OX40 (CD134). Intravenous ivuxolimab was administered to patients every 2 weeks at six dose levels: 0.01, 0.1, 0.3, 1.5, 3 and 10 mg/kg. Of the approximately 50 patients in dose escalation, around 19 had hepatocellular carcinoma, around 15 had melanoma, 9 had renal cell carcinoma and 9 had head and neck cancer. In the dose-escalation cohort, 70% to 90% of patients were male, and the mean age was 60 years with a range of roughly 20 to 79. Patients were allowed to have had prior anti-PD-1, anti-PD-L1 or anti-CTLA-4 therapy, and approximately 43% of the dose-escalation patients had previously received checkpoint inhibitors. Partial responses were achieved by three dose-escalation patients, of whom one had hepatocellular carcinoma and two had cutaneous melanoma. The point of sequencing TCRbeta in the periphery was to test whether ivuxolimab changed TCR sequence diversity and drove clonal T-cell expansion. The paper describes the monotherapy dose-escalation part (N of about 55 patients) of the phase I trial of ivuxolimab. General study outcomes and caveats: In partial responders in the 0.1-3.0 mg/kg groups, normalized peripheral clonal expansion was found to be among the lowest, especially among CD8+ T cells. Low levels of normalized T-cell clonal expansion were also shown by some nonresponding patients. At doses of 0.1 to 3.0 mg/kg, clonal expansion of both CD4+ and CD8+ T cells in blood was seen between baseline and week 6. The antigen specificity of the peripheral T cells that underwent clonal expansion was not determined. After ivuxolimab, expanded clones were on average more numerous among CD8+ T cells than among CD4+ T cells.

The trial excluded patients who had a history of autoimmune disease or who were on systemic immunosuppression. Peripheral blood for TCR sequencing was collected from all dose cohorts at baseline, on cycle 4 day 1, and on cycle 7 day 1. Samples came from an open-label, multicenter, first-in-human phase I dose-escalation trial of ivuxolimab. Adults with locally advanced or metastatic melanoma, renal cell, hepatocellular, or head and neck squamous cell carcinoma were enrolled in the trial. Before TCR sequencing, CD4+ T cells and CD8+ T cells from peripheral blood were sorted into separate populations. Trimmed from V: 3 bases; trimmed from J: 3 bases; junction bases lacking a gene match: 4. In the germline V gene, CDR1 corresponds to KGHSH and CDR2 to LQKENI. The CDR3 numbers 15 residues from cysteine through phenylalanine. Only the CDR3 region is kept as DNA, spanning 45 bases read in frame from base 1.

Concerning this clone: It lacks a known antigen. Qualities for individual bases were not recorded, and no much larger clone is one base off.

For sequencing of the TCRbeta CDR3 region, genomic DNA was extracted from the sorted cells. The immunoSEQ Assay was used for sequencing of TCRbeta CDR3 regions. TCRdb took over this immuneACCESS table, retaining in-frame rearrangements with V and J assigned. Such tables are incomplete; in checked studies, under half of the missing clones stem from an unresolved V gene, and the remainder is unexplained. The sample yields about 71,000 clones; less than 90% were counted once. Jointly, the top ten make up around 0.78% of the sample. The source was CD4+ or CD8+ T cells sorted from blood, collected in a trial of the OX40 agonist ivuxolimab. The clonotype was recovered from an adult with an advanced solid tumor such as melanoma, head and neck, liver or kidney cancer. Recombination linked TRBV18 to TRBJ2-3; 9 central nucleotides agree with TRBD2. The CDR3 region: CASSPLAGLTDTQYF. Read as DNA, the sequence is TGTGCCAGCTCACCTCTAGCGGGGCTGACAGATACGCAGTATTTT.